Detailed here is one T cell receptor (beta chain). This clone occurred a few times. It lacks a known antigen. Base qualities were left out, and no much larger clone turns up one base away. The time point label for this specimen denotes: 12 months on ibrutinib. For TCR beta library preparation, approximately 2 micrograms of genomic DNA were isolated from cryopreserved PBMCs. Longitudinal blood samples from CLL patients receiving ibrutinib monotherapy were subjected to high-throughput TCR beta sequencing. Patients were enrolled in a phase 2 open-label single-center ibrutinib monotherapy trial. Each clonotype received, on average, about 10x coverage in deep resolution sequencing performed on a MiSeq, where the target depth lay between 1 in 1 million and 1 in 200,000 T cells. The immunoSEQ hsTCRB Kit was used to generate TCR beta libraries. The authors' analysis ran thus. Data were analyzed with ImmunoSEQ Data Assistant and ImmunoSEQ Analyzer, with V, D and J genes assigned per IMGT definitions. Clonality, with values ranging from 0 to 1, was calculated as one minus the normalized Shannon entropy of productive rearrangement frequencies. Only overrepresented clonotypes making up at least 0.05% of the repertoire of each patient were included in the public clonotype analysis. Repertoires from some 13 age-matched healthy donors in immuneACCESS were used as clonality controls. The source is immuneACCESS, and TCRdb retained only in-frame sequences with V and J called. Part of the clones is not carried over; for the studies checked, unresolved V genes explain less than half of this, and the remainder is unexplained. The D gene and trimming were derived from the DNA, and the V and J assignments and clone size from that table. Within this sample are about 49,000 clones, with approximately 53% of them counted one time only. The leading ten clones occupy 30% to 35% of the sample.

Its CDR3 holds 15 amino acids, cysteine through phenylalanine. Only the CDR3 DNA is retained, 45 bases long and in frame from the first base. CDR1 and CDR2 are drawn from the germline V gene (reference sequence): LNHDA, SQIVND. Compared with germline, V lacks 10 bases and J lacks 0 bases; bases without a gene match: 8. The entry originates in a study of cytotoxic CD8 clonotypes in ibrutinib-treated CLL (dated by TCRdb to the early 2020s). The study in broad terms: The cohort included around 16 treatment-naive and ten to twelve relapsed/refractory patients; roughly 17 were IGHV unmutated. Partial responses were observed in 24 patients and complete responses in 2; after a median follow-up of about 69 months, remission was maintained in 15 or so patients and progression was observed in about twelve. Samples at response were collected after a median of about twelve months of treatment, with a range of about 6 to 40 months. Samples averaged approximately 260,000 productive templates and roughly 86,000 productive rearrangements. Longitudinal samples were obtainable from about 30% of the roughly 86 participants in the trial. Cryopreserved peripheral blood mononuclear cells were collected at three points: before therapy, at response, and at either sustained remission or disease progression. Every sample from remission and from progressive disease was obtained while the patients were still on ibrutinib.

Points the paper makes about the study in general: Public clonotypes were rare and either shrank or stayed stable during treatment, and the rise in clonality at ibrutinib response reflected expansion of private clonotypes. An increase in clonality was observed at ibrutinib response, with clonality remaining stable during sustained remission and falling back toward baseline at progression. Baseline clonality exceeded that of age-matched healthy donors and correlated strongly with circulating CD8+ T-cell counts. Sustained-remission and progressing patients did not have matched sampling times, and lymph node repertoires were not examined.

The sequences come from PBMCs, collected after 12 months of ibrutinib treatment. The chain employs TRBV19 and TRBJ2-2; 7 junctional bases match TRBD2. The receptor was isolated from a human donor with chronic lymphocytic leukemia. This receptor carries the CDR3 CATGRRGANTGELFF. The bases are TGTGCCACCGGGAGGCGTGGCGCGAACACCGGGGAGCTGTTTTTT.